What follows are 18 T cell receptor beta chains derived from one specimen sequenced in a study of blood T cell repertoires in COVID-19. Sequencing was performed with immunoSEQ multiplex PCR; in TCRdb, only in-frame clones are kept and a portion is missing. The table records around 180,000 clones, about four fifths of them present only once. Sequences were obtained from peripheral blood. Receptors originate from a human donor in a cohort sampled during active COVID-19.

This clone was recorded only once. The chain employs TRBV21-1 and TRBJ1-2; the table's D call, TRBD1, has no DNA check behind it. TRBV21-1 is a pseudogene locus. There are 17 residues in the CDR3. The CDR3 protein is CASSTLDRALQVYGYTF. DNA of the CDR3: TGTGCCAGCAGCACTTTGGACAGGGCGCTACAAGTGTATGGCTACACCTTC.

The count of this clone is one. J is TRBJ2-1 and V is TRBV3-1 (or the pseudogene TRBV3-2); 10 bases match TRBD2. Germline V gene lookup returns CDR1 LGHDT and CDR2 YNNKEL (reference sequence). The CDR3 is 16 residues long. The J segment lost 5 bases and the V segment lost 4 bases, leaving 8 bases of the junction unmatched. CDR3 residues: CASSRDPSGGDNEQFF. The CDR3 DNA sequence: TGTGCCAGCAGCCGCGACCCTAGCGGGGGAGACAATGAGCAGTTCTTC.

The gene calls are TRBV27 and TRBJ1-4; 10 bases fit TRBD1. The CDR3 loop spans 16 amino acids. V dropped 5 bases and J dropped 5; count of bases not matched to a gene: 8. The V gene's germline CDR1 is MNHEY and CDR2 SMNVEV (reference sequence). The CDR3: CASSLGTGDENEKLFF. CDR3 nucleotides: TGTGCCAGCAGTCTCGGGACAGGGGACGAGAATGAAAAACTGTTTTTT. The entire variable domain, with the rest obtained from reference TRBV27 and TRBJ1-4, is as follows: EAQVTQNPRYLITVTGKKLTVTCSQNMNHEYMSWYRQDPGLGLRQIYYSMNVEVTDKGDVPEGYKVSRKEKRNFPLILESPSPNQTSLYFCASSLGTGDENEKLFFGSGTQLSVL.

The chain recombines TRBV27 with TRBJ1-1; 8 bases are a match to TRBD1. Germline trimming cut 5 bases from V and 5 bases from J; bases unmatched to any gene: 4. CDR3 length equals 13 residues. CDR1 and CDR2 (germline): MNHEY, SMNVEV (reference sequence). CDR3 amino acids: CASSGYRGTEAFF. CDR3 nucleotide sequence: TGTGCCAGCAGTGGATACAGGGGGACTGAAGCTTTCTTT.

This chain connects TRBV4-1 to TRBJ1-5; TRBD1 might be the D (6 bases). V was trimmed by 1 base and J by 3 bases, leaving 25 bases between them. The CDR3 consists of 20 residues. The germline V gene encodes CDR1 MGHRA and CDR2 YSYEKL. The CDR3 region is CASSQASGASGVAVNQPQHF. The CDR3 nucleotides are TGCGCCAGCAGCCAAGCTTCCGGGGCCTCAGGGGTGGCGGTCAATCAGCCCCAGCATTTT.

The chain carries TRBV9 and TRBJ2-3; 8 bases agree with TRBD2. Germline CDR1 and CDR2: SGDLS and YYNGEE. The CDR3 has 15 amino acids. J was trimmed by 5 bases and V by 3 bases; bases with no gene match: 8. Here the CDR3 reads CASSEGGGIRDTQYF. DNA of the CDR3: TGTGCCAGCAGCGAGGGCGGGGGGATTAGAGATACGCAGTATTTT.

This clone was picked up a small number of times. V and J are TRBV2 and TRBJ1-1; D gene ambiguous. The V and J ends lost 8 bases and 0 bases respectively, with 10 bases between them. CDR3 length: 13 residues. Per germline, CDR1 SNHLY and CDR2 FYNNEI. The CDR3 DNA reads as TGTGCCAGCCTGAGGGATTTGAACACTGAAGCTTTCTTT. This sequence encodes CASLRDLNTEAFF.

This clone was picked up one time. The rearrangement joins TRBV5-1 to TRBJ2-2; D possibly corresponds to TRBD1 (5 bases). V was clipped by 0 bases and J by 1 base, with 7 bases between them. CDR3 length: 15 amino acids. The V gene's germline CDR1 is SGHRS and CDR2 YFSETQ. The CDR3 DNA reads TGCGCCAGCAGCTTGGTTCAGGGGAACACCGGGGAGCTGTTTTTT. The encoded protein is CASSLVQGNTGELFF.

The CDR3 DNA reads TGTGCCAGTAGTATAGACATACAGGCGAAGGCCTACGAGCAGTACTTC. It translates to CASSIDIQAKAYEQYF. This chain links TRBV19 with TRBJ2-7, with TRBD1 as a possible D gene (5 bases). The CDR3 has 16 residues. V shed 0 bases and J shed 2 bases, with 14 bases lying between them. The germline V gene encodes CDR1 LNHDA and CDR2 SQIVND (reference sequence).

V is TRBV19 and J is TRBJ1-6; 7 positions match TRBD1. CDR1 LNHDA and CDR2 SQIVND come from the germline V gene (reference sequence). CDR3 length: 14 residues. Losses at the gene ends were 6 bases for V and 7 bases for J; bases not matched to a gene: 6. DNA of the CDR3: TGTGCCAGTAGAGACAGGGTAAGGAATTCACCCCTCCACTTT. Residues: CASRDRVRNSPLHF.

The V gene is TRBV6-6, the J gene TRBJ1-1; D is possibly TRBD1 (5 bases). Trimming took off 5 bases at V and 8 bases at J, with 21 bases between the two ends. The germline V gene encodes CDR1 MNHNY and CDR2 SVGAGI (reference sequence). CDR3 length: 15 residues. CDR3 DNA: TGTGCCAGCAGTATCCAGGGCGGGGCGACCCGCGAAGCTTTCTTT. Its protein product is CASSIQGGATREAFF.

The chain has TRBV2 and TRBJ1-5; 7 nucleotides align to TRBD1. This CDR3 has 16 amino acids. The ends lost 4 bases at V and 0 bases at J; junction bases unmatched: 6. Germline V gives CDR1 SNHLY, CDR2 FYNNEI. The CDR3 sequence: CASSGQGQYSNQPQHF. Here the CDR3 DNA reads TGTGCCAGCAGTGGACAGGGCCAATATAGCAATCAGCCCCAGCATTTT.

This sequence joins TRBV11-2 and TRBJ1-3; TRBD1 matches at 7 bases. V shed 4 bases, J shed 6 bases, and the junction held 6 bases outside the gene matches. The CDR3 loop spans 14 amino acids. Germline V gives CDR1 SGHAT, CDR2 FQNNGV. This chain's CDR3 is CASSSYGTENTIYF. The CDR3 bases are TGTGCCAGCAGCTCTTACGGGACAGAAAACACCATATATTTT.

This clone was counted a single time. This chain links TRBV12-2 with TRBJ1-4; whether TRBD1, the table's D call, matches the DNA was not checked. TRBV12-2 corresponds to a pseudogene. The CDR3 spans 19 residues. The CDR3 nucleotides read TGTGCAAGTCGCTTATTAGGGACAGGTGATTTGGCAACTAATGAAAAACTGTTTTTT. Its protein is CASRLLGTGDLATNEKLFF.

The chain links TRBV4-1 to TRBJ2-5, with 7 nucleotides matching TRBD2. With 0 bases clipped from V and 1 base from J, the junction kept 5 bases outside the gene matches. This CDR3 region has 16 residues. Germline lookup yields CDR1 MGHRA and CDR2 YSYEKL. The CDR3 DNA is TGCGCCAGCAGCCAAGAGGGCGGGAGCCGCCAAGAGACCCAGTACTTC. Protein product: CASSQEGGSRQETQYF.

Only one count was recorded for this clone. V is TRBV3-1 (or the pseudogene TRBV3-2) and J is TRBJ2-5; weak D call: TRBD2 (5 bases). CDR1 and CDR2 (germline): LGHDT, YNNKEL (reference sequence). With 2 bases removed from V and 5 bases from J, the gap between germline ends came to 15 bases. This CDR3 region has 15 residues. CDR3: CASSQLRLRAETQYF. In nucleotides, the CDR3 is TGTGCCAGCAGCCAACTCCGACTGAGGGCGGAGACCCAGTACTTC.

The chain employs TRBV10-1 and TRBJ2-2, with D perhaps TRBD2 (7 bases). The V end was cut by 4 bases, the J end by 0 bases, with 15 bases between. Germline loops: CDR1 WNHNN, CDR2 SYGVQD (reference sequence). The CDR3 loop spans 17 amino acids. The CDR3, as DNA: TGCGCCAGCAGTGGATCCGGGGGGCCCCCGAACACCGGGGAGCTGTTTTTT. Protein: CASSGSGGPPNTGELFF.

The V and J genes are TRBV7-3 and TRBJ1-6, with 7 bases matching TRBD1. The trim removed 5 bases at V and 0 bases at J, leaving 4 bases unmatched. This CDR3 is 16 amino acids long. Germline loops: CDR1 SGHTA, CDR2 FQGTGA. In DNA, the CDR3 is TGTGCCAGCAGCCCCGCAGGGGGCTCCTATAATTCACCCCTCCACTTT. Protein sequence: CASSPAGGSYNSPLHF.